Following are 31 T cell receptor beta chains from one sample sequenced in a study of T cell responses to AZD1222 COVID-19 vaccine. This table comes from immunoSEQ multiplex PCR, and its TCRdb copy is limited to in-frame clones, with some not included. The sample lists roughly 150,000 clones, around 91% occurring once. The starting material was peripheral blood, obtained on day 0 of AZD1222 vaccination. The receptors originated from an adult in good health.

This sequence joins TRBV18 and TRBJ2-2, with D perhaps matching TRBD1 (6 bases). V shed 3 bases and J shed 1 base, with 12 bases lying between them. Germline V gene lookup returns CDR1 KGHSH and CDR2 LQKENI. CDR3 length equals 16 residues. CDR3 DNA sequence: TGTGCCAGCTCACCCAACAGGGCCGAGAACACCGGGGAGCTGTTTTTT. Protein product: CASSPNRAENTGELFF.

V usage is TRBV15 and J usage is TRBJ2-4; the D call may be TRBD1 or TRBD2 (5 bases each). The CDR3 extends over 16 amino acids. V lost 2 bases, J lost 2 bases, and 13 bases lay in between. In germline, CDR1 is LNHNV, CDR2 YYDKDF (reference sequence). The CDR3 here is CATSRPTGTSKNIQYF. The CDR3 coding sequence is TGTGCCACCAGCAGACCCACCGGGACCTCCAAAAACATTCAGTACTTC.

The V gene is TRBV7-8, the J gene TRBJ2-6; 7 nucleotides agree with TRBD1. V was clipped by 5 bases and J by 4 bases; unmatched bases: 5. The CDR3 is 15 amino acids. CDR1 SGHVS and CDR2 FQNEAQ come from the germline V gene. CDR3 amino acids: CASSQTGTGANVLTF. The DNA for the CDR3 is TGTGCCAGCAGCCAGACAGGGACCGGGGCCAACGTCCTGACTTTC.

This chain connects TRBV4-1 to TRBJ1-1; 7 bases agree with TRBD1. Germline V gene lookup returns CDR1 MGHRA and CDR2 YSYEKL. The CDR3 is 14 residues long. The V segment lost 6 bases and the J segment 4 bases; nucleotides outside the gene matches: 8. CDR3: CASRHIRGLTEAFF. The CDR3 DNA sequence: TGCGCCAGCAGACACATAAGGGGGCTCACTGAAGCTTTCTTT.

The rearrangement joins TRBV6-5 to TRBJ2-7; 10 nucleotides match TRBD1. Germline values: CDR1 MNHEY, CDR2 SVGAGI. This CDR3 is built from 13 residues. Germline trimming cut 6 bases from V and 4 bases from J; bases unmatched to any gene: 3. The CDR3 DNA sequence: TGTGCCAGCAGAGGGACAGGGGTGTACGAGCAGTACTTC. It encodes CASRGTGVYEQYF.

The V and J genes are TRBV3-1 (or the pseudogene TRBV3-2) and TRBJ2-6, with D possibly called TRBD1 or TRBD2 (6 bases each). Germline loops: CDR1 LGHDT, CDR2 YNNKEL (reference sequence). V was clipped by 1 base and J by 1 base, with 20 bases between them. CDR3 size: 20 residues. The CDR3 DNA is TGTGCCAGCAGCCAAGCGGAGTGGCGAGGGGGAGGATCTGGGGCCAACGTCCTGACTTTC. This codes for CASSQAEWRGGGSGANVLTF.

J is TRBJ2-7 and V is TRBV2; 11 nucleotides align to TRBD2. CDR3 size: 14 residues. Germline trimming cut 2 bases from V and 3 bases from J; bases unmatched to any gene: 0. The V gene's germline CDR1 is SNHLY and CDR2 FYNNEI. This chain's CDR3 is CASSELAGGYEQYF. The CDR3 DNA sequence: TGTGCCAGCAGTGAACTAGCGGGGGGCTACGAGCAGTACTTC.

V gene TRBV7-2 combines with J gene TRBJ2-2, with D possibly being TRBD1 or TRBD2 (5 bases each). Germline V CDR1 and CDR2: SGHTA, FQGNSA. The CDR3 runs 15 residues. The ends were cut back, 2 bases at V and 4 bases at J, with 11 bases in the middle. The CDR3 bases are TGTGCCAGCAGCTTATGGGGGTTGTTCACCGGGGAGCTGTTTTTT. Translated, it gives CASSLWGLFTGELFF.

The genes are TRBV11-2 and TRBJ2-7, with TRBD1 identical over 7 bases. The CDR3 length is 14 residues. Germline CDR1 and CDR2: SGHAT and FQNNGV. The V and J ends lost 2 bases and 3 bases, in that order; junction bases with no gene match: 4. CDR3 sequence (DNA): TGTGCCAGCAGCTTAAGGTCAGGGGGCTACGAGCAGTACTTC. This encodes CASSLRSGGYEQYF.

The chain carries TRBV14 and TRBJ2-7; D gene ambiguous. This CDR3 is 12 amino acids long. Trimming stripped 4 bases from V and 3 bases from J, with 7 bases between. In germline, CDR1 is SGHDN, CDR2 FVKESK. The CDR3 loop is CASSRKLYEQYV. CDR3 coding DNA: TGTGCCAGCAGCCGGAAGCTCTACGAGCAGTACGTC.

The CDR3 DNA reads as TGTGCCAGCAGTTACTGGCGGGTTCACGACACTGAAGCTTTCTTT. It encodes CASSYWRVHDTEAFF. The chain uses TRBV6-5 and TRBJ1-1; no firm D call. The V end was cut by 1 base, the J end by 3 bases, with 12 bases between. Germline CDR1 is MNHEY and CDR2 is SVGAGI. This CDR3 contains 15 residues.

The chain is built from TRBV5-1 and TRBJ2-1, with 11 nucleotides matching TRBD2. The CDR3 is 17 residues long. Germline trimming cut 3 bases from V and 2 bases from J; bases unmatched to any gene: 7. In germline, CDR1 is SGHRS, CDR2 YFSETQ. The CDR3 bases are TGCGCCAGCAGCTCCTATAGCGGGGGGGCCCCCTACAATGAGCAGTTCTTC. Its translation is CASSSYSGGAPYNEQFF.

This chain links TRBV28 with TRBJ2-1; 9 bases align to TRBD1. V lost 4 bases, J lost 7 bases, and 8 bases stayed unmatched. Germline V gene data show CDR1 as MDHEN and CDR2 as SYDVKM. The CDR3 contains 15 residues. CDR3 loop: CASSSWGQGGNEQFF. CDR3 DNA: TGTGCCAGCAGTTCCTGGGGACAGGGTGGGAATGAGCAGTTCTTC.

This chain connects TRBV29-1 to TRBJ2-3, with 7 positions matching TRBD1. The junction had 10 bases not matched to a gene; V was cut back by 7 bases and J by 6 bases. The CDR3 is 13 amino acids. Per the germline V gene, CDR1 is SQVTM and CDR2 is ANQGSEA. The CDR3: CSGQGDIEDTQYF. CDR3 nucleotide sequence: TGCAGCGGACAGGGTGATATAGAGGATACGCAGTATTTT.

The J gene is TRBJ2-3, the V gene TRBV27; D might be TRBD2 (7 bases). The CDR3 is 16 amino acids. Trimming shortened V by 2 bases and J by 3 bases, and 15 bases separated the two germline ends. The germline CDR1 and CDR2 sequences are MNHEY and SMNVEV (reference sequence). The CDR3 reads CASSLRGAERTDTQYF. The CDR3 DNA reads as TGTGCCAGCAGTTTACGGGGGGCCGAGAGGACAGATACGCAGTATTTT.

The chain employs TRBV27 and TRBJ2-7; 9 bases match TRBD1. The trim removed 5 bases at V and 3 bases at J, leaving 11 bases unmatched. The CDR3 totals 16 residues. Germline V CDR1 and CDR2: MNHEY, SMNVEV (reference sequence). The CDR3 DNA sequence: TGTGCCAGCAGTCCTGAGGACAGGGGAGGAATCTACGAGCAGTACGTC. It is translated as CASSPEDRGGIYEQYV.

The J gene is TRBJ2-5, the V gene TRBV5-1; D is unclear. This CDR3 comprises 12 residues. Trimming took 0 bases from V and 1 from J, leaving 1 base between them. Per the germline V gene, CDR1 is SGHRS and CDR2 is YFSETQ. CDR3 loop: CASSLAQETQYF. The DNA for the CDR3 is TGCGCCAGCAGCTTGGCCCAAGAGACCCAGTACTTC. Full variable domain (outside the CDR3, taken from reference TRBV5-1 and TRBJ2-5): KAGVTQTPRYLIKTRGQQVTLSCSPISGHRSVSWYQQTPGQGLQFLFEYFSETQRNKGNFPGRFSGRQFSNSRSEMNVSTLELGDSALYLCASSLAQETQYFGPGTRLLVL.

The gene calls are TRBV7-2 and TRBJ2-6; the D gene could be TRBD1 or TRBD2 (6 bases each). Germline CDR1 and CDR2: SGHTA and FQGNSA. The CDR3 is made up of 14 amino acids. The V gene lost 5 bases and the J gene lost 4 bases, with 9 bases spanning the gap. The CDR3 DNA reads TGTGCCAGCAGCAGGGGGGCAGGGGCCAACGTCCTGACTTTC. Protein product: CASSRGAGANVLTF.

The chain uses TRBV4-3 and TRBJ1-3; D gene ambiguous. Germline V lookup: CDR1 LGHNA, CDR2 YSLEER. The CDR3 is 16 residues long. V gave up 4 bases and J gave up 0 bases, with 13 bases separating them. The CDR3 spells CASSRQTGNSGNTIYF. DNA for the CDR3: TGCGCCAGCAGCCGTCAGACTGGAAACTCTGGAAACACCATATATTTT.

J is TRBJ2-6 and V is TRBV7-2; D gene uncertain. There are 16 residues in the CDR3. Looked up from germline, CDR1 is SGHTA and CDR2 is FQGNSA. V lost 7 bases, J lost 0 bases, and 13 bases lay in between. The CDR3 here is CASNLQARSGANVLTF. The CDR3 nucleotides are TGTGCCAGCAACCTCCAGGCCCGCTCTGGGGCCAACGTCCTGACTTTC.

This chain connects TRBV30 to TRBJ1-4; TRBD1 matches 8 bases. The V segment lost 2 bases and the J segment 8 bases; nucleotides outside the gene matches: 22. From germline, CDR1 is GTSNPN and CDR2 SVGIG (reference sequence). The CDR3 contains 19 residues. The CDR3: CAWSIRLATGANWAEKLFF. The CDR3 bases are TGTGCCTGGAGTATCCGCCTCGCGACAGGGGCTAACTGGGCCGAAAAACTGTTTTTT. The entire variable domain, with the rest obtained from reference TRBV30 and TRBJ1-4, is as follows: SQTIHQWPATLVQPVGSPLSLECTVEGTSNPNLYWYRQAAGRGLQLLFYSVGIGQISSEVPQNLSASRPQDRQFILSSKKLLLSDSGFYLCAWSIRLATGANWAEKLFFGSGTQLSVL.

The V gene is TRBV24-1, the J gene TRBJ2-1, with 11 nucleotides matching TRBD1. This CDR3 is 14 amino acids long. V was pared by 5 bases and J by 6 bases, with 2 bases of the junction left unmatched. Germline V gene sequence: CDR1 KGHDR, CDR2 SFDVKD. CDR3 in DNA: TGTGCCACCAGTGCAGGACAGGGGGCCAATGAGCAGTTCTTC. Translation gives CATSAGQGANEQFF.

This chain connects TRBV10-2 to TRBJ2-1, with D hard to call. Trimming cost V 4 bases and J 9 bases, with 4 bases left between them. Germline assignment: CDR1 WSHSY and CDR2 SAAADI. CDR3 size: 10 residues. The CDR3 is CASSGPEQFF. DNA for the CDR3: TGCGCCAGCAGTGGGCCTGAGCAGTTCTTC.

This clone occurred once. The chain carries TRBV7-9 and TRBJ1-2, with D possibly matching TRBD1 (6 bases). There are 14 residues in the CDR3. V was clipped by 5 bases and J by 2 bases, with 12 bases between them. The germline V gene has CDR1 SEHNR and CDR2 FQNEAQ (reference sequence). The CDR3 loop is CASSPLQGNYGYTF. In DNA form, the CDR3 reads TGTGCCAGCAGCCCTTTACAGGGAAACTATGGCTACACCTTC. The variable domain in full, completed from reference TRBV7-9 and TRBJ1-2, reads DTGVSQNPRHKITKRGQNVTFRCDPISEHNRLYWYRQTLGQGPEFLTYFQNEAQLEKSRLLSDRFSAERPKGSFSTLEIQRTEQGDSAMYLCASSPLQGNYGYTFGSGTRLTVV.

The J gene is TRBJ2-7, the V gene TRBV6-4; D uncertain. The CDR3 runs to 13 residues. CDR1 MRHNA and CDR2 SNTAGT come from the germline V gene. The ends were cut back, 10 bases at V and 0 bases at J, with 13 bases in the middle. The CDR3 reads CANPVGDSYEQYF. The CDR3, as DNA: TGTGCCAACCCGGTAGGAGACTCCTACGAGCAGTACTTC.

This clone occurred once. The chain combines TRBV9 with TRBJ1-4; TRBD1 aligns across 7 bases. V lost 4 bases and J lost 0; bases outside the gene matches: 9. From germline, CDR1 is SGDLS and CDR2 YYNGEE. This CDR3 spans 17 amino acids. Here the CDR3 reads CASSPRTGGATNEKLFF. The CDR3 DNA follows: TGTGCCAGCAGCCCCCGGACAGGTGGGGCAACTAATGAAAAACTGTTTTTT.

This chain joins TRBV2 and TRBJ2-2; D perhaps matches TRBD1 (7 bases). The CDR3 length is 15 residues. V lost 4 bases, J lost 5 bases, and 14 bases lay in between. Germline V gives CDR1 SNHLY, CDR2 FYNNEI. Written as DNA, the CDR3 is TGTGCCAGCAGTGTTAGGCCAGGGGGGACCGGGGAGCTGTTTTTT. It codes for CASSVRPGGTGELFF.

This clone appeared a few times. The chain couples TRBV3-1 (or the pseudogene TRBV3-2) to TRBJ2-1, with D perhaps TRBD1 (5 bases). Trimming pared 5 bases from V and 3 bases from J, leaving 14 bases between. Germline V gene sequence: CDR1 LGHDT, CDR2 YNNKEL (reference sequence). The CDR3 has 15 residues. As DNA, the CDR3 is TGTGCCAGCAGCTTGGGGCAGCATTTCTACAATGAGCAGTTCTTC. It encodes CASSLGQHFYNEQFF.

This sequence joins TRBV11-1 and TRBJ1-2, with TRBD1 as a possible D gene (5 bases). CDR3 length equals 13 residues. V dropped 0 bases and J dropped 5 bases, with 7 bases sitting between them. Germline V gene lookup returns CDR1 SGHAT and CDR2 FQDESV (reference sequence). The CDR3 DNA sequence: TGTGCCAGCAGCTTAGCAGGGGATTATGGCTACACCTTC. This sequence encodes CASSLAGDYGYTF.

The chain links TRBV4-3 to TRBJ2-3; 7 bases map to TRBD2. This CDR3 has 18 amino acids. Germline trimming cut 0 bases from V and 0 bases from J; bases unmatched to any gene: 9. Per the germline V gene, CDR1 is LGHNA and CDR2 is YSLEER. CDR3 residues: CASSQERAGPPSTDTQYF. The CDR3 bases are TGCGCCAGCAGCCAAGAGCGAGCGGGGCCTCCTAGCACAGATACGCAGTATTTT.

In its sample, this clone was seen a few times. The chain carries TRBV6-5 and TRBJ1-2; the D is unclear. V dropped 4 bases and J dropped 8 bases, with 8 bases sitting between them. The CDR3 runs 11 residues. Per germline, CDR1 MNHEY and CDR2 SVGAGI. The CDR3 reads CASSSPRGYTF. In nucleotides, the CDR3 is TGTGCCAGCAGTTCTCCGAGAGGCTACACCTTC.